This paragraph reports one T cell receptor (beta chain). This sample was taken from a study of CD8 T cells in Susac syndrome. Reverse transcription used 0.5 to 1 ug RNA and random hexamers. MiXCR, applied by TCRdb to the immunoSEQ multiplex PCR reads, yields one record per CDR3 protein. This table has about 180,000 distinct CDR3 sequences, roughly 94% appearing once. Under recently defined diagnostic criteria, the patients with Susac syndrome qualified as having definite or probable disease. The clonotype was recovered from a human donor with Susac syndrome. Sequencing was performed on CD4+ T cells from PBMCs.

CDR3 residues: CASSDTSPTNEKLFF. The CDR3 nucleotides read TGTGCCAGCAGTGACACCTCGCCCACTAATGAAAAACTGTTTTTT. V and J are TRBV2 and TRBJ1-4; no firm D call. Germline V lookup: CDR1 SNHLY, CDR2 FYNNEI. The CDR3 spans 15 residues. The V and J ends lost 3 bases and 2 bases respectively, with 10 bases between them.